This is a list of T cell receptor beta chains from one sample in a study of cytomegalovirus exposure and HLA in healthy donors. TCRdb's copy holds only in-frame clones and misses some; the assay was immunoSEQ multiplex PCR. The sample has some 150,000 clones, 62% seen once. Sequencing was carried out using PBMCs. The receptors shown here come from a man aged 40-55 years in good health and CMV-seronegative. Both conserved end residues are part of each CDR3. Fields, in order: V gene, J gene, CDR3 length, D gene, CDR3 protein. The D gene is left open where the match is weak.

>TRBV5-8|TRBJ2-7|14|.
CASSLQRDPYEQYF
>TRBV6-5|TRBJ1-1|15|TRBD1
CASSWTGPANTEAFF
>TRBV29-1|TRBJ2-1|13|TRBD2
CSVEGLAYNEQFF
>TRBV6-5|TRBJ1-1|14|TRBD1
CASNKETGNTEAFF
>TRBV5-4|TRBJ2-5|13|.
CASSLGSRETQYF
>TRBV15|TRBJ2-1|15|.
CATSFGTSAYNEQFF
>TRBV30|TRBJ1-6|14|TRBD1
CALTGGEIASPLHF
>TRBV11-2|TRBJ1-2|16|TRBD1
CASSFGQGRRGYGYTF
>TRBV11-2|.|12|.
CASSLSSYEQYF
>TRBV5-6|TRBJ2-7|12|.
CASSKGLYEQYF
>TRBV2|TRBJ2-3|13|TRBD1
CASKRTGADTQYF
>TRBV6-1|TRBJ1-3|15|.
CASSMVLRGGNTIYF
>TRBV7-2|TRBJ2-7|15|TRBD2
CASSLGGGGAYEQYF
>TRBV7-9|TRBJ2-5|14|.
CASSLVFSQETQYF
>TRBV9|TRBJ2-1|15|TRBD1
CASSDDRGTLYEQFF
>TRBV2|TRBJ2-6|14|.
CASVTGPGANVLTF
>TRBV7-2|TRBJ2-7|15|TRBD2
CASSLGLAGASEQYF
>TRBV7-2|TRBJ1-2|15|TRBD1
CASSISRDRAYGYTF
>TRBV5-1|TRBJ1-6|13|.
CASSPGSYAPLHF
>TRBV5-6|TRBJ2-7|17|TRBD2
CASSRVRGGGSPYEQYF
>TRBV2|TRBJ2-2|16|TRBD1
CASSENRGANTGELFF
>TRBV10-3|TRBJ2-7|14|TRBD2
CAIRDSGGPYEQYF
>TRBV30|TRBJ2-5|15|TRBD2
CAWSVRGGLEETQYF
>TRBV5-6|TRBJ1-6|16|TRBD1
CASSFGQGTGNSPLHF
>TRBV25-1|TRBJ2-7|18|.
CASSERMSRDSYIYEQYF
>TRBV7-3|TRBJ2-1|15|TRBD2
CASSQETSAFNEQFF
>TRBV27|TRBJ1-1|12|.
CASRKEGTEAFF
>TRBV7-9|TRBJ2-5|16|.
CSSSLTSTRVSETQYF
>TRBV6-5|TRBJ2-7|15|TRBD1
CASSYSRTGGYEQYF
>TRBV7-9|TRBJ2-5|15|TRBD1
CASSFPRLGQETQYF
>TRBV29-1|TRBJ1-3|14|TRBD1
CSASGTASGNTIYF
>TRBV7-9|TRBJ1-2|18|TRBD1
CASRSPKTGGLLNYGYTF
>TRBV29-1|TRBJ1-2|12|.
CSVEGQNYGYTF
>TRBV7-2|TRBJ2-3|12|.
CASSLGASTQYF
>TRBV7-9|TRBJ2-5|15|.
CASSLRTGTKETQYF
>TRBV2|TRBJ1-6|14|.
CASSGTEYNSPLHF
>TRBV18|TRBJ2-1|16|TRBD2
CASSPPSGGTYNEQFF
>TRBV19|TRBJ2-3|15|TRBD1
CASSIGGTGLITQYF
>TRBV28|TRBJ2-5|15|TRBD1
CASRKRGQGQETQYF
>TRBV7-9|TRBJ2-7|16|TRBD2
CASSLGLAGQIYEQYF
>TRBV29-1|TRBJ2-3|12|TRBD1
CSGQGATDTQYF
>TRBV19|TRBJ1-5|15|.
CASSIWGPSNQPQHF
>TRBV7-8|TRBJ2-1|17|.
CASSLARSRGAYNEQFF
>TRBV7-2|TRBJ2-7|12|.
CASSPSSYEQYF
>TRBV5-6|TRBJ2-1|13|TRBD2
CATGAGTYNEQFF
>TRBV7-2|TRBJ2-1|16|.
CASSLGSWTTYNEQFF
>TRBV19|TRBJ1-2|13|TRBD1
CASSRQGMGGYTF
>TRBV2|TRBJ1-6|15|.
CASSEAVVNNSPLHF
>TRBV28|TRBJ1-1|14|.
CASTVGVLGAEAFF
>TRBV7-8|.|16|TRBD2
CASSLGLAGGPGEQYF
>TRBV4-1|TRBJ1-2|16|.
CASSQGEIGGDYGYTF